This passage covers 16 T cell receptor beta chains from one sample sequenced in a study of T cell changes during pregnancy in multiple sclerosis. This table comes from immunoSEQ multiplex PCR, and its TCRdb copy is limited to in-frame clones, with some not included. The sample has 60,000 to 75,000 clones; around nine tenths are singletons. The sequencing used peripheral blood, collected before pregnancy. Receptors originate from a female donor with multiple sclerosis, enrolled in a pregnancy study.

The chain recombines TRBV18 with TRBJ2-3; 11 bases align to TRBD2. This CDR3 comprises 17 residues. V lost 2 bases and J lost 2; bases outside the gene matches: 6. CDR1 and CDR2 (germline): KGHSH, LQKENI. CDR3 DNA: TGTGCCAGCTCACCAAGGACTAGCGGGCTCGACACAGATACGCAGTATTTT. Amino acids: CASSPRTSGLDTDTQYF.

The J gene is TRBJ1-1, the V gene TRBV18; weak D call: TRBD1 (5 bases). Trimming pared 5 bases from V and 4 bases from J, leaving 14 bases between. This CDR3 has 14 residues. Germline CDR1 KGHSH, CDR2 LQKENI. The CDR3 sequence is CASSVGGRGTEAFF. The CDR3 coding sequence is TGTGCCAGCTCAGTTGGCGGAAGGGGCACTGAAGCTTTCTTT.

This chain joins TRBV18 and TRBJ1-3, with no clear D. This CDR3 is built from 14 residues. Trimming took 0 bases from V and 4 from J, leaving 7 bases between them. Germline CDR1 and CDR2: KGHSH and LQKENI. CDR3 DNA sequence: TGTGCCAGCTCACCACCGCAGGTCGGAAACACCATATATTTT. This gives the protein CASSPPQVGNTIYF.

The rearrangement uses TRBV5-5 and TRBJ1-2; D remains ambiguous. Germline V gene sequence: CDR1 SGHKS, CDR2 YYEKEE (reference sequence). The CDR3 is made up of 13 amino acids. V lost 4 bases, J lost 8 bases, and 15 bases lay in between. The CDR3 DNA is TGTGCCAGCAGCCCTGTGGCTGGCCCCGGCTACACCTTC. This gives the protein CASSPVAGPGYTF.

V is TRBV19 and J is TRBJ2-7; 7 bases match TRBD1. CDR1 LNHDA and CDR2 SQIVND come from the germline V gene (reference sequence). The CDR3 has 13 residues. V was pared by 7 bases and J by 6 bases, with 9 bases of the junction left unmatched. CDR3 nucleotides: TGTGCCAGTAAACCGACAGGGACGGGCGAGCAGTACTTC. Protein product: CASKPTGTGEQYF.

This chain connects TRBV25-1 to TRBJ2-5; a possible D gene is TRBD2 (6 bases). V shed 6 bases and J shed 1 base, with 12 bases lying between them. Germline lookup yields CDR1 MGHDK and CDR2 SYGVNS. This CDR3 spans 14 amino acids. This CDR3 is CASSLLAAQETQYF. CDR3 nucleotide sequence: TGTGCCAGCAGCCTACTAGCCGCCCAAGAGACCCAGTACTTC.

This clone was seen a few times. The V and J genes are TRBV30 and TRBJ1-1; 8 nucleotides match TRBD1. Germline V lookup: CDR1 GTSNPN, CDR2 SVGIG (reference sequence). The trim removed 4 bases at V and 4 bases at J, leaving 5 bases unmatched. The CDR3 is 13 residues long. The DNA for the CDR3 is TGTGCCTGGATCAGGGGGCTCGGCACTGAAGCTTTCTTT. This codes for CAWIRGLGTEAFF.

CDR3: CASSLSAGTGRTGELFF. CDR3 DNA sequence: TGTGCCAGCAGCTTATCCGCCGGGACAGGGCGGACCGGGGAGCTGTTTTTT. The chain employs TRBV7-3 and TRBJ2-2; 9 nucleotides align to TRBD1. CDR1 and CDR2 (germline): SGHTA, FQGTGA. Trimming cost V 2 bases and J 5 bases; bases outside gene matches: 9. This CDR3 contains 17 residues.

The count of this clone is one. V gene TRBV7-3 combines with J gene TRBJ1-2; 7 bases match TRBD1. Losses at the gene ends were 1 base for V and 4 bases for J; bases not matched to a gene: 6. The CDR3 spans 15 residues. Germline V gene sequence: CDR1 SGHTA, CDR2 FQGTGA. This CDR3 is CASSLRQGRVYGYTF. The CDR3 region has the DNA TGTGCCAGCAGCTTAAGACAGGGACGAGTCTATGGCTACACCTTC.

This chain joins TRBV9 and TRBJ1-1; D is unclear. Germline V gene lookup returns CDR1 SGDLS and CDR2 YYNGEE. This CDR3 has 14 amino acids. Deletions cut 0 bases from V and 7 bases from J, with 13 bases between. In DNA form, the CDR3 reads TGTGCCAGCAGCGTAGACGGGTACGTAGGTGAAGCTTTCTTT. Translated, it gives CASSVDGYVGEAFF.

The chain combines TRBV7-2 with TRBJ2-7; 10 nucleotides agree with TRBD1. V trimming: 5 bases; J trimming: 4 bases; junction bases outside the gene matches: 5. The CDR3 spans 14 residues. CDR1 is SGHTA and CDR2 is FQGNSA in the germline V gene. The CDR3 DNA reads TGTGCCAGCAGCCTCGGACAGGGGGGGTACGAGCAGTACTTC. This sequence encodes CASSLGQGGYEQYF.

The rearrangement links TRBV5-6 to TRBJ1-1, with 7 nucleotides matching TRBD1. The CDR3 runs 14 residues. Germline-derived CDR1 and CDR2 are SGHDT and YYEEEE. J lost 1 base, V lost 4 bases, and 4 bases had no gene match. CDR3 coding DNA: TGTGCCAGCAGCCCCTGGACAGGGAACACTGAAGCTTTCTTT. It specifies CASSPWTGNTEAFF.

J is TRBJ2-7 and V is TRBV5-6; D ambiguous. Looked up from germline, CDR1 is SGHDT and CDR2 is YYEEEE. Trimming removed 2 bases at V and 3 bases at J, with 9 bases between. The CDR3 length is 13 residues. The CDR3: CASSFLGFYEQYF. The CDR3 nucleotides read TGTGCCAGCAGCTTTCTGGGCTTCTACGAGCAGTACTTC.

The chain employs TRBV30 and TRBJ1-2; D perhaps matches TRBD1 (6 bases). The CDR3 is 11 amino acids. CDR1 and CDR2 (germline): GTSNPN, SVGIG (reference sequence). V was trimmed by 8 bases and J by 5 bases, leaving 12 bases between them. The DNA of the CDR3 is TGTGCCACAGGGCCGGGGTATGGCTACACCTTC. Residues: CATGPGYGYTF.

V usage is TRBV2 and J usage is TRBJ2-1; 9 bases match TRBD2. This CDR3 is built from 17 residues. V was clipped by 4 bases and J by 5 bases; unmatched bases: 12. Germline CDR1 and CDR2: SNHLY and FYNNEI. The CDR3 spells CASSGVAGGPSDNEQFF. The CDR3 DNA reads TGTGCCAGCAGTGGAGTTGCGGGGGGGCCGTCGGACAATGAGCAGTTCTTC.

The chain is built from TRBV10-3 and TRBJ2-1; 12 nucleotides agree with TRBD1. The CDR3 runs 14 residues. Trimming cost V 7 bases and J 7 bases; bases outside gene matches: 5. The germline V gene encodes CDR1 ENHRY and CDR2 SYGVKD. The CDR3 is CAIKGQGATNEQFF. The CDR3 nucleotides are TGTGCCATCAAGGGACAGGGGGCAACAAATGAGCAGTTCTTC.